This TCR beta chain derives from a study of shared clonotypes between healthy human individuals. Study-wide context: Two women and a few men aged 18 to 49 served as donors. Findings of the study overall: Tissues were not sampled, only blood, and their repertoires likely differ.

The CDR3 covers 13 residues. V was clipped by 1 base and J by 5 bases, with 5 bases between them. Germline assignment: CDR1 MNHEY and CDR2 SMNVEV (reference sequence). About this clone: Its antigen remains unknown.

Assay runs were performed at deep level. Clones were sequenced by immunoSEQ multiplex PCR, and TCRdb holds only the in-frame ones, with some missing. This sample yields 2 million or so clones, of which 90% to 95% are seen a single time; approximately 0.13% belongs to the top ten. The sample was naive CD4+ T cells sorted from blood. The subset was: CD45RA+ positively selected. The clonotype comes from a man aged 18 to 35 in good health. V is TRBV27 and J is TRBJ2-2; D is unclear. CDR3 DNA sequence: TGTGCCAGCAGTTTATTCCTAACCGGGGAGCTGTTTTTT. This translates into CASSLFLTGELFF.